This T cell receptor beta chain was sequenced for a study of shared clonotypes between healthy human individuals. Study observations and caveats: The sole specimen, blood, was sampled, and tissue repertoires likely differ.

Germline V lookup: CDR1 MNHNS, CDR2 SASEGT. The CDR3 sequence is 15 residues long. The J segment lost 3 bases and the V segment lost 10 bases, leaving 12 bases of the junction unmatched. Measured with immunoSEQ multiplex PCR; TCRdb has only the in-frame clones, and not every one. This table has roughly 1,100,000 clones, 70% to 80% appearing once. Points on this clone: Its target is not known.

This chain links TRBV6-1 with TRBJ2-1; 7 nucleotides line up with TRBD1. The clonotype originates from a man between 18 and 35 years old in good health. The sequenced sample consisted of memory CD4+ T cells sorted from blood. Subset noted: CD45RA-negative fraction. The CDR3 DNA is TGTGCCACTCAGAAGGGGGACAGCTTCTACAATGAGCAGTTCTTC. This gives the protein CATQKGDSFYNEQFF.